The T cell receptor (beta chain) described here comes from a study of blood T cell repertoires in COVID-19. At the level of the study: Donors in the United States, Italy and Spain gave samples during acute or convalescent COVID-19. T cells, B-cell-depleted T cells, or PBMCs provided the cDNA or gDNA that served as material.

In the original workflow: Estimated nucleated cell counts came from reference gene primer amplification. Assay used: immunoSEQ multiplex PCR; TCRdb lists only in-frame clones, some missing. V, J and clone size are those of that table, while D and trimming were read from the DNA. The table lists fewer than 45,000 clones, about nine tenths of them singletons. Germline-derived CDR1 and CDR2 are SEHNR and FQNEAQ (reference sequence). The J segment lost 4 bases and the V segment lost 10 bases, leaving 12 bases of the junction unmatched. CDR3 size: 15 residues. The TCR sequence derives from a human donor in a cohort sampled during active COVID-19. The V gene is TRBV7-9, the J gene TRBJ1-5; 8 bases line up with TRBD1. The sequenced sample was peripheral blood. CDR3 in amino acids: CANPPPTGVNQPQHF. The CDR3 DNA is TGTGCCAACCCTCCCCCGACAGGGGTAAATCAGCCCCAGCATTTT.